One and the same sample provided the 32 T cell receptor beta chains below, sequenced in a study of shared clonotypes between healthy human individuals. Profiled with immunoSEQ multiplex PCR; TCRdb holds only in-frame clones, not every one. This table holds under 600,000 clones, just over 75% found once. Sequenced sample: PBMCs. The receptor set was obtained from a woman aged 40 to 50 in good health. Some clones in this sample may be carry-over from other donors' samples.

V is TRBV7-9 and J is TRBJ2-3; D gene ambiguous. This CDR3 region has 14 residues. Trimming pared 2 bases from V and 2 bases from J, leaving 8 bases between. Germline assignment: CDR1 SEHNR and CDR2 FQNEAQ (reference sequence). The CDR3, as DNA: TGTGCCAGCAGCTTAATACAGCACACAGATACGCAGTATTTT. Amino acids: CASSLIQHTDTQYF. Together with reference TRBV7-9 and TRBJ2-3, the CDR3 gives the full variable domain: DTGVSQNPRHKITKRGQNVTFRCDPISEHNRLYWYRQTLGQGPEFLTYFQNEAQLEKSRLLSDRFSAERPKGSFSTLEIQRTEQGDSAMYLCASSLIQHTDTQYFGPGTRLTVL.

The rearrangement links TRBV12-5 to TRBJ2-2; D is possibly TRBD1 (6 bases). The V end lost 7 bases, the J end lost 4 bases, and 7 bases lay between the germline ends. This CDR3 spans 12 amino acids. CDR1 and CDR2 from the germline V gene are LGHNT and FRNRAP. The CDR3 here is CASEGVTGELFF. In DNA form, the CDR3 reads TGTGCTAGTGAGGGGGTCACCGGGGAGCTGTTTTTT.

On this clone: This may arise from a read error, as a much more abundant clone is one base away. The rearrangement joins TRBV5-1 to TRBJ2-1; 7 bases match TRBD2. This CDR3 contains 17 residues. The germline V gene encodes CDR1 SGHRS and CDR2 YFSETQ. The CDR3 loop reads CASSREASGSSYNERFF. CDR3 bases: TGCGCCAGCAGCCGGGAGGCTAGCGGATCCTCCTACAATGAGCGGTTCTTC.

This clone was seen a handful of times. Other DNA sequences within the sample encode an identical CDR3. The rearrangement joins TRBV30 to TRBJ2-2, with D perhaps matching TRBD1 (5 bases). Germline V CDR1 and CDR2: GTSNPN, SVGIG (reference sequence). Trimming removed 3 bases at V and 5 bases at J, with 10 bases between. This CDR3 has 13 residues. CDR3 sequence (DNA): TGTGCCTGGAGGAGAAGGGGAACCGGGGAGCTGTTTTTT. It specifies CAWRRRGTGELFF.

The V call is TRBV14, the J call TRBJ2-2; D remains ambiguous. Trimming took off 1 base at V and 5 bases at J, with 5 bases between the two ends. The CDR3 totals 13 residues. Germline V gene data show CDR1 as SGHDN and CDR2 as FVKESK. The CDR3 here is CASSQVLTGELFF. DNA for the CDR3: TGTGCCAGCAGCCAAGTGTTAACCGGGGAGCTGTTTTTT. The whole variable domain, filled in from reference TRBV14 and TRBJ2-2, reads EAGVTQFPSHSVIEKGQTVTLRCDPISGHDNLYWYRRVMGKEIKFLLHFVKESKQDESGMPNNRFLAERTGGTYSTLKVQPAELEDSGVYFCASSQVLTGELFFGEGSRLTVL.

This sequence joins TRBV5-4 and TRBJ1-1, with D perhaps TRBD1 (5 bases). Germline-derived CDR1 and CDR2 are SGHNT and YYREEE (reference sequence). V was trimmed by 3 bases and J by 5 bases, leaving 11 bases between them. This CDR3 is built from 13 residues. CDR3 region: CASSWARDTEAFF. CDR3 in DNA: TGTGCCAGCAGCTGGGCCAGGGATACTGAAGCTTTCTTT.

The gene calls are TRBV5-4 and TRBJ1-4, with 10 nucleotides matching TRBD1. Germline trimming cut 0 bases from V and 6 bases from J; bases unmatched to any gene: 5. The germline V gene encodes CDR1 SGHNT and CDR2 YYREEE (reference sequence). The CDR3 contains 16 residues. CDR3 residues: CASSLGGTGDHEKLFF. In nucleotides, the CDR3 is TGTGCCAGCAGCTTGGGGGGGACAGGGGACCATGAAAAACTGTTTTTT.

The chain links TRBV5-1 to TRBJ2-3; D is uncertain. Germline assignment: CDR1 SGHRS and CDR2 YFSETQ. CDR3 length: 13 residues. The germline V and J ends were trimmed by 4 bases and 2 bases, with 8 bases remaining between them. This chain's CDR3 is CASSRDNTDTQYF. The CDR3 DNA reads as TGCGCCAGCAGCAGGGATAACACAGATACGCAGTATTTT.

Comment on this clone: A single base separates this from a much larger clone, so it may be a read error. This sequence joins TRBV25-1 and TRBJ1-3, with 7 positions matching TRBD1. Germline CDR1 reads MGHDK; CDR2 reads SYGVNS. The CDR3 consists of 14 residues. Unmatched junction bases numbered 3, after V lost 4 bases and J lost 3 bases. The CDR3 sequence is CASSVGGNGNTIYF. DNA of the CDR3: TGTGCCAGCAGTGTAGGGGGCAATGGAAACACCATATATTTT.

The V gene is TRBV9, the J gene TRBJ1-5, with a weak D call TRBD1 (6 bases). The CDR3 length is 15 residues. CDR1 and CDR2 from the germline V gene are SGDLS and YYNGEE. Between the trimmed V and J ends, which lost 2 bases and 6 bases, there was a span of 15 bases. CDR3 region: CASSVNRAESQPQHF. Written as DNA, the CDR3 is TGTGCCAGCAGCGTGAACAGGGCGGAAAGTCAGCCCCAGCATTTT.

This clone has a handful of counts. The chain employs TRBV27 and TRBJ2-2; TRBD2 is a possible D gene (7 bases). V was trimmed by 2 bases and J by 0 bases, leaving 22 bases between them. CDR1 and CDR2 (germline): MNHEY, SMNVEV (reference sequence). The CDR3 totals 20 residues. This chain's CDR3 is CASSLRGTIISDTNTGELFF. The CDR3 DNA reads as TGTGCCAGCAGTTTAAGGGGGACTATCATATCCGACACGAACACCGGGGAGCTGTTTTTT.

The J gene is TRBJ1-5, the V gene TRBV28; the D gene is possibly TRBD1 (6 bases). The CDR3 has 15 residues. Trimming pared 3 bases from V and 3 bases from J, leaving 12 bases between. CDR1 is MDHEN and CDR2 is SYDVKM in the germline V gene. The CDR3 region is CASSLVRGYNQPQHF. The CDR3 nucleotides are TGTGCCAGCAGTTTGGTCAGGGGTTACAATCAGCCCCAGCATTTT.

V usage is TRBV15 and J usage is TRBJ2-3; 12 bases agree with TRBD2. Germline V lookup: CDR1 LNHNV, CDR2 YYDKDF (reference sequence). Trimming took 3 bases from V and 3 from J; bases not matched to a gene: 7. This CDR3 is built from 17 residues. For the CDR3, the DNA is TGTGCCACCAGCAGTCGCCTAGCGGGAGGGCGAACAGATACGCAGTATTTT. Protein sequence: CATSSRLAGGRTDTQYF.

The genes are TRBV5-4 and TRBJ2-1; 10 bases are a match to TRBD2. With V trimmed by 1 base and J by 3 bases, 10 bases remained unmatched. Germline assignment: CDR1 SGHNT and CDR2 YYREEE (reference sequence). CDR3 length: 18 amino acids. CDR3 DNA sequence: TGTGCCAGCAGCTTGAGACTTGCTAGCGGGAGTATCTACAATGAGCAGTTCTTC. Translated, it gives CASSLRLASGSIYNEQFF.

The chain has TRBV9 and TRBJ2-7; no firm D call. The CDR3 totals 11 residues. Between the trimmed V and J ends, which lost 7 bases and 5 bases, there was a span of 10 bases. CDR1 is SGDLS, CDR2 YYNGEE, per germline. CDR3 DNA sequence: TGTGCCAGCGGCCAGGTGGACGAGCAGTACTTC. This translates into CASGQVDEQYF.

The chain combines TRBV30 with TRBJ1-4; D uncertain. V dropped 0 bases and J dropped 6 bases, with 8 bases sitting between them. The CDR3 runs to 13 residues. Per germline, CDR1 GTSNPN and CDR2 SVGIG (reference sequence). This CDR3 reads CAWSVDRDEKLFF. The CDR3 coding sequence is TGTGCCTGGAGTGTCGATAGGGATGAAAAACTGTTTTTT. The full variable domain, in which reference TRBV30 and TRBJ1-4 provide the parts outside the CDR3, is SQTIHQWPATLVQPVGSPLSLECTVEGTSNPNLYWYRQAAGRGLQLLFYSVGIGQISSEVPQNLSASRPQDRQFILSSKKLLLSDSGFYLCAWSVDRDEKLFFGSGTQLSVL.

The rearrangement links TRBV7-3 to TRBJ2-3, with 9 bases that match TRBD2. With 1 base clipped from V and 2 bases from J, the junction kept 4 bases outside the gene matches. There are 16 residues in the CDR3. CDR1 SGHTA and CDR2 FQGTGA come from the germline V gene. CDR3 sequence: CASSLRASGDTDTQYF. The CDR3 DNA reads TGTGCCAGCAGCTTAAGGGCTAGCGGGGACACAGATACGCAGTATTTT. Full variable domain (outside the CDR3, taken from reference TRBV7-3 and TRBJ2-3): GAGVSQTPSNKVTEKGKYVELRCDPISGHTALYWYRQSLGQGPEFLIYFQGTGAADDSGLPNDRFFAVRPEGSVSTLKIQRTERGDSAVYLCASSLRASGDTDTQYFGPGTRLTVL.

V is TRBV7-3 and J is TRBJ2-3, with D tentatively TRBD2 (6 bases). Germline V gene data show CDR1 as SGHTA and CDR2 as FQGTGA. CDR3 length: 14 amino acids. V was cut by 3 bases and J by 2 bases, with 9 bases left in between. CDR3 in DNA: TGTGCCAGCAGCTTCCTAGCGTCCACAGATACGCAGTATTTT. Translating it yields CASSFLASTDTQYF.

V gene TRBV27 combines with J gene TRBJ1-5; TRBD1 is a possible D gene (6 bases). This CDR3 comprises 13 residues. Trimming left V 7 bases short and J 6 bases short, with 13 bases between. Germline V gives CDR1 MNHEY, CDR2 SMNVEV (reference sequence). This CDR3 is CASTRGLGQPQHF. As DNA, the CDR3 is TGTGCCAGCACCCGGGGGCTGGGTCAGCCCCAGCATTTT.

The CDR3 DNA reads as TGTGCCAGCAGCTTAACACTAGCGGGAGGTGGTGAGCAGTTCTTC. This sequence encodes CASSLTLAGGGEQFF. This chain connects TRBV7-3 to TRBJ2-1; 12 positions match TRBD2. Germline V CDR1 and CDR2: SGHTA, FQGTGA. The junction had 3 bases not matched to a gene; V was cut back by 0 bases and J by 9 bases. This CDR3 is built from 15 residues.

The J gene is TRBJ2-1, the V gene TRBV28; TRBD2 aligns across 12 bases. This CDR3 comprises 14 residues. Germline CDR1 and CDR2: MDHEN and SYDVKM. The V and J ends lost 6 bases and 5 bases, in that order; junction bases with no gene match: 2. DNA for the CDR3: TGTGCCAGCAGGAGACTAGCGGGAGACAATGAGCAGTTCTTC. As protein: CASRRLAGDNEQFF.

V usage is TRBV30 and J usage is TRBJ2-5; TRBD2 matches at 9 bases. Germline V gives CDR1 GTSNPN, CDR2 SVGIG (reference sequence). The CDR3 length is 16 residues. The junction had 5 bases not matched to a gene; V was cut back by 0 bases and J by 0 bases. CDR3: CAWSVRAGGYQETQYF. The CDR3 DNA sequence: TGTGCCTGGAGTGTTCGGGCGGGAGGGTACCAAGAGACCCAGTACTTC. The entire variable domain, with the rest obtained from reference TRBV30 and TRBJ2-5, is as follows: SQTIHQWPATLVQPVGSPLSLECTVEGTSNPNLYWYRQAAGRGLQLLFYSVGIGQISSEVPQNLSASRPQDRQFILSSKKLLLSDSGFYLCAWSVRAGGYQETQYFGPGTRLLVL.

The chain links TRBV5-4 to TRBJ2-7; 16 positions match TRBD2. V trimming: 5 bases; J trimming: 6 bases; junction bases outside the gene matches: 8. Per germline, CDR1 SGHNT and CDR2 YYREEE (reference sequence). The CDR3 is made up of 16 amino acids. CDR3 region: CASSLGLAGGPIEQYF. DNA of the CDR3: TGTGCCAGCAGTCTGGGACTAGCGGGAGGGCCCATCGAGCAGTACTTC.

The chain combines TRBV7-3 with TRBJ1-3; perhaps TRBD1 as D (5 bases). Deletions cut 2 bases from V and 3 bases from J, with 11 bases between. Germline CDR1 SGHTA, CDR2 FQGTGA. This CDR3 has 15 amino acids. This chain's CDR3 is CASSLGGEGGNTIYF. CDR3 DNA sequence: TGTGCCAGCAGCTTAGGAGGGGAGGGTGGAAACACCATATATTTT.

The chain recombines TRBV28 with TRBJ2-7; D may be TRBD1 (6 bases). Germline CDR1 reads MDHEN; CDR2 reads SYDVKM. The CDR3 is made up of 13 amino acids. V was trimmed by 2 bases and J by 9 bases, leaving 14 bases between them. In DNA, the CDR3 is TGTGCCAGCAGTTTAGGACAGACTGCCGGGCAGTACTTC. Encoded protein: CASSLGQTAGQYF.

At least ten counts were recorded for this clone. The chain has TRBV7-9 and TRBJ2-5, with 12 bases that match TRBD2. The CDR3 has 15 amino acids. In germline, CDR1 is SEHNR, CDR2 FQNEAQ (reference sequence). With 7 bases clipped from V and 5 bases from J, the junction kept 8 bases outside the gene matches. The CDR3 here is CASTILAGGGETQYF. DNA of the CDR3: TGTGCCAGCACGATACTAGCGGGAGGAGGTGAGACCCAGTACTTC.

The genes are TRBV28 and TRBJ2-7; 8 nucleotides line up with TRBD2. This CDR3 region has 16 residues. Germline values: CDR1 MDHEN, CDR2 SYDVKM. J lost 4 bases, V lost 5 bases, and 13 bases had no gene match. The CDR3 sequence is CASSGPLGTSEYEQYF. For the CDR3, the DNA is TGTGCCAGCAGTGGCCCCCTCGGGACTAGTGAGTACGAGCAGTACTTC.

The chain links TRBV5-6 to TRBJ2-4; 7 nucleotides agree with TRBD1. Germline V gene lookup returns CDR1 SGHDT and CDR2 YYEEEE. CDR3 length equals 15 residues. V lost 2 bases to trimming and J lost 2 bases; unmatched junction nucleotides: 4. This CDR3 reads CASSFQGDTKNIQYF. CDR3 coding DNA: TGTGCCAGCAGCTTCCAGGGGGATACCAAAAACATTCAGTACTTC.

This chain connects TRBV11-2 to TRBJ1-1; TRBD1 is a possible D gene (5 bases). The germline gives CDR1 SGHAT, CDR2 FQNNGV. The CDR3 extends over 14 amino acids. V lost 4 bases and J lost 1, with 10 bases in between. The CDR3 DNA follows: TGTGCCAGCAGCTCCTCAGACAGGAACACTGAAGCTTTCTTT. Its translation: CASSSSDRNTEAFF.

This clone was recorded once. This rearrangement joins TRBV4-1 to TRBJ2-7; TRBD2 aligns across 9 bases. This CDR3 has 15 residues. Germline V gene data show CDR1 as MGHRA and CDR2 as YSYEKL. With 0 bases clipped from V and 6 bases from J, the junction kept 6 bases outside the gene matches. CDR3 DNA: TGCGCCAGCAGCCAAGAGGATAGCGGGAGTCGCGAGCAGTACTTC. Its translation: CASSQEDSGSREQYF.

Details on this clone: Since a far larger clone is one base different, this is likely a read error. Other nucleotide sequences from this sample produce the same CDR3. The J gene is TRBJ2-5, the V gene TRBV5-1; D call uncertain. CDR3 size: 11 residues. Trimming removed 2 bases from V and 2 bases from J, with 1 base in between. Germline V CDR1 and CDR2: SGHRS, YFSETQ. The CDR3, as DNA: TGCGCCAGCAGCTTTCAAGAGACCCAGTACTTC. Encoded protein: CASSFQETQYF.

The CDR3 is CAISEKGGLAGVNEQFF. The CDR3 bases are TGTGCCATCAGTGAGAAGGGAGGACTAGCGGGAGTCAATGAGCAGTTCTTC. This chain connects TRBV10-3 to TRBJ2-1; 13 bases line up with TRBD2. Trimming removed 2 bases from V and 6 bases from J; junction bases left unmatched: 7. This CDR3 region has 17 residues. Per the germline V gene, CDR1 is ENHRY and CDR2 is SYGVKD.